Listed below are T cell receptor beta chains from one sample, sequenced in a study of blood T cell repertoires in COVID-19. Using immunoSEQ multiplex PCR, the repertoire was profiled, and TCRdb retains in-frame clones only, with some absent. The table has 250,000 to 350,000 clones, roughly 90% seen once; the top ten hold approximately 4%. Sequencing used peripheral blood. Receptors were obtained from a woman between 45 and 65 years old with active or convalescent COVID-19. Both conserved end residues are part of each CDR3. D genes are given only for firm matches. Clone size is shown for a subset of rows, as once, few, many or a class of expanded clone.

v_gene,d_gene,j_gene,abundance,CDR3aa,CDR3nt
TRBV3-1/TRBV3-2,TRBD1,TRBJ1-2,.,CASSQDRSWDRFNYGYTF,TGTGCCAGCAGCCAAGATCGCTCTTGGGACAGATTTAACTATGGCTACACCTTC
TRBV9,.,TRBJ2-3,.,CASSPRVLDTQYF,TGTGCCAGCAGCCCCCGCGTGCTAGATACGCAGTATTTT
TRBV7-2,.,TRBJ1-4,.,CASSLMEGTNEKLFF,TGTGCCAGCAGCTTAATGGAGGGAACTAATGAAAAACTGTTTTTT
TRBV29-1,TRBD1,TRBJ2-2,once,CSVAGGGELFF,TGCAGCGTGGCAGGGGGCGGGGAGCTGTTTTTT
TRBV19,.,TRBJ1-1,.,CASSIGDSMNTEAFF,TGTGCCAGTAGTATCGGGGATTCCATGAACACTGAAGCTTTCTTT
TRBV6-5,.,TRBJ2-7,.,CASTGGSYEQYF,TGTGCCAGCACCGGAGGGTCCTACGAGCAGTACTTC
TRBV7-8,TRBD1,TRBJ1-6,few,CASSLLSELFGGQGDSPLHF,TGTGCCAGCAGCTTACTGTCTGAGCTGTTCGGGGGACAGGGTGATTCACCCCTCCACTTT
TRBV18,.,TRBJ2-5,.,CASSPYSLQETQYF,TGTGCCAGCTCACCATACAGTCTCCAAGAGACCCAGTACTTC
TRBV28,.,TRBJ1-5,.,CASSSQGQPQHF,TGTGCCAGCAGTTCACAGGGCCAGCCCCAGCATTTT
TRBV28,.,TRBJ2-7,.,CASSFPGKTYEQYF,TGTGCCAGCAGTTTCCCCGGGAAGACCTACGAGCAGTACTTC
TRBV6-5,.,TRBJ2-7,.,CASRGPWHEQYF,TGTGCCAGCAGGGGCCCATGGCACGAGCAGTACTTC
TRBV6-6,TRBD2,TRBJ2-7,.,CASSYPDAGGWNEQYF,TGTGCCAGCAGTTACCCGGATGCGGGGGGCTGGAACGAGCAGTACTTC
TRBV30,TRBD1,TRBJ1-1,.,CAWRRGQGDTEAFF,TGTGCCTGGAGAAGGGGACAGGGGGACACTGAAGCTTTCTTT
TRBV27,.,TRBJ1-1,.,CASSYGGDTEAFF,TGTGCCAGCAGTTACGGGGGGGACACTGAAGCTTTCTTT
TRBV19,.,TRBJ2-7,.,CASRPSDIPTYEQYF,TGTGCCAGTAGACCCTCGGACATCCCAACCTACGAGCAGTACTTC
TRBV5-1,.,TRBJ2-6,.,CASSLVDRYSGANVLTF,TGCGCCAGCAGCTTGGTAGACAGGTACTCTGGGGCCAACGTCCTGACTTTC
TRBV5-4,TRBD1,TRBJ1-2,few,CASSSRDRGGYTF,TGTGCCAGCAGCTCCCGGGACAGGGGTGGCTACACCTTC
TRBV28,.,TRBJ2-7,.,CASERGNSYEQYF,TGTGCCAGCGAGAGGGGGAACTCCTACGAGCAGTACTTC
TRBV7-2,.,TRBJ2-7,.,CASSFQTSSYEQYF,TGTGCCAGCAGCTTCCAAACAAGCTCCTACGAGCAGTACTTC
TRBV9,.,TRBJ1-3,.,CASSVSHSGNTIYF,TGTGCCAGCAGCGTATCCCACTCTGGAAACACCATATATTTT
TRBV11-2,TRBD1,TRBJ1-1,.,CASSPRGQSGRVSEAFF,TGTGCCAGCAGCCCGAGGGGACAGAGCGGAAGGGTCTCTGAAGCTTTCTTT
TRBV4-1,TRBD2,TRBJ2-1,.,CASSQVAGAEYNEQFF,TGCGCCAGCAGCCAGGTAGCGGGGGCGGAATACAATGAGCAGTTCTTC
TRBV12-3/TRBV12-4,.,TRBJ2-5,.,CASSSDSKETQYF,TGTGCCAGCAGTTCCGACAGCAAAGAGACCCAGTACTTC
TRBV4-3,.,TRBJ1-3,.,CASSLYPGQGPNTIYF,TGCGCCAGCAGCCTGTACCCGGGGCAGGGGCCTAACACCATATATTTT
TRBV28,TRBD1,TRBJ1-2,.,CASRDRAIDGYTF,TGTGCCAGCAGGGACAGGGCGATCGATGGCTACACCTTC
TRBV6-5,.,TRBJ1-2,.,CASSFSQNYGYTF,TGTGCCAGCAGTTTTTCACAGAACTATGGCTACACCTTC
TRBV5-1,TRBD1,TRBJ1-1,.,CASSFNFGTGVSEAFF,TGCGCCAGCAGCTTTAATTTCGGGACAGGGGTATCTGAAGCTTTCTTT
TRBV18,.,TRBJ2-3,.,CASSPPEAGAPTDTQYF,TGTGCCAGCTCACCACCGGAGGCAGGGGCCCCCACAGATACGCAGTATTTT
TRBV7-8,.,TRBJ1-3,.,CASSLAGGPSSGNTIYF,TGTGCCAGCAGCTTAGCTGGGGGCCCTAGCTCTGGAAACACCATATATTTT
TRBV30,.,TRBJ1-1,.,CACAREGGTNTEAFF,TGTGCCTGCGCCCGGGAGGGCGGTACGAACACTGAAGCTTTCTTT
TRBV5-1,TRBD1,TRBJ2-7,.,CASSLFGGQGQSPIYEQYF,TGCGCCAGCAGCTTATTCGGGGGACAGGGACAGTCGCCGATCTACGAGCAGTACTTC
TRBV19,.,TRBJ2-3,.,CASSTGLNTDTQYF,TGTGCCAGTAGTACGGGACTTAACACAGATACGCAGTATTTT
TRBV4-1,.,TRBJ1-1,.,CASSHAAGATEAFF,TGCGCCAGCAGCCACGCTGCGGGGGCCACTGAAGCTTTCTTT